This T cell receptor beta chain emerged from a study of blood T cell repertoires in COVID-19. Study overall: Whether acute or convalescent, the COVID-19 samples came from the United States, Italy and Spain.

How the authors handled the data: Reference gene primer amplification gave estimated nucleated cell counts. Assay used: immunoSEQ multiplex PCR; TCRdb lists only in-frame clones, some missing. The V and J calls and clone size come from that table; D and trimming were worked out from the DNA. Found here are approximately 180,000 clones, more than 70% of them singletons; the top ten hold around a sixth. CDR3 length: 11 residues. The V gene's germline CDR1 is SGHTA and CDR2 FQGTGA. V gave up 5 bases and J gave up 6 bases, with 7 bases separating them. The chain joins TRBV7-3 to TRBJ1-2; D possibly corresponds to TRBD1 (5 bases). The sequencing sample was made of peripheral blood. The TCR comes from a person aged 65 to 79 with COVID-19, enrolled during active disease. CDR3 sequence: CASSGGDGYTF. The DNA for the CDR3 is TGTGCCAGCAGCGGAGGGGATGGCTACACCTTC.